This TCR beta chain emerged from a study of cytotoxic CD8 clonotypes in ibrutinib-treated CLL. As for the study in general: Of a cohort that held around 11 relapsed/refractory and roughly 14 treatment-naive patients, 17 to 18 were IGHV unmutated. Study-wide points: Clonality measured at baseline exceeded age-matched healthy donors, tracking circulating CD8+ T-cell counts. Higher clonality was seen at ibrutinib response and a return toward baseline at progression. Few clonotypes were public, and these shrank or held steady under treatment.

This clone has only one observation. The antigen is undetermined. The CDR3 has 16 residues. Trimming cost V 4 bases and J 6 bases; bases outside gene matches: 13. CDR1 and CDR2 (germline): LNHDA, SQIVND (reference sequence). Generated by immunoSEQ multiplex PCR, the TCRdb table keeps only in-frame clones and is missing some. The sample has around 310,000 clones; roughly 80% are singletons. The chain recombines TRBV19 with TRBJ2-7, with TRBD2 matching over 9 bases. Source: PBMCs, taken before ibrutinib treatment. This TCR came from a human donor with chronic lymphocytic leukemia. In nucleotides, the CDR3 is TGTGCCAGTAGTACCACAGAAACCCGCGGGAGGGGCGAGCAGTACTTC. It yields the protein CASSTTETRGRGEQYF.